The source of this T cell receptor beta chain is a study of cytomegalovirus exposure and HLA in healthy donors. Regarding the study as a whole: Analyzed later, most CMV-associated TCR beta chains appeared HLA-restricted.

Germline lookup yields CDR1 MNHEY and CDR2 SMNVEV (reference sequence). The CDR3 covers 15 residues. The J segment lost 4 bases and the V segment lost 6 bases, leaving 6 bases of the junction unmatched. This clone was recorded a few times. The antigen is not known. PCR amplification relied on 60 Vbeta primers (plus 13 Jbeta primers). How the authors handled the data: Roughly 10 million shared chains were among some 80 million unique TCR beta chains counted in a later analysis. TCRdb's table, derived via immunoSEQ multiplex PCR, lists solely in-frame clones and lacks some. That table is the source of V, J and clone size, and D and trimming were worked out from the DNA. This table holds tens of thousands of clones, roughly 80% found once. Donors likely had unrecorded immune exposures despite being nominally healthy when sampled.

The TCR comes from a woman aged 30 to 39 in good health and CMV-seronegative. J is TRBJ1-5 and V is TRBV27, with 10 bases that match TRBD1. Sequenced sample: PBMCs. This CDR3 reads CASSQGTGVNQPQHF. In DNA form, the CDR3 reads TGTGCCAGCAGCCAAGGGACAGGGGTGAATCAGCCCCAGCATTTT.